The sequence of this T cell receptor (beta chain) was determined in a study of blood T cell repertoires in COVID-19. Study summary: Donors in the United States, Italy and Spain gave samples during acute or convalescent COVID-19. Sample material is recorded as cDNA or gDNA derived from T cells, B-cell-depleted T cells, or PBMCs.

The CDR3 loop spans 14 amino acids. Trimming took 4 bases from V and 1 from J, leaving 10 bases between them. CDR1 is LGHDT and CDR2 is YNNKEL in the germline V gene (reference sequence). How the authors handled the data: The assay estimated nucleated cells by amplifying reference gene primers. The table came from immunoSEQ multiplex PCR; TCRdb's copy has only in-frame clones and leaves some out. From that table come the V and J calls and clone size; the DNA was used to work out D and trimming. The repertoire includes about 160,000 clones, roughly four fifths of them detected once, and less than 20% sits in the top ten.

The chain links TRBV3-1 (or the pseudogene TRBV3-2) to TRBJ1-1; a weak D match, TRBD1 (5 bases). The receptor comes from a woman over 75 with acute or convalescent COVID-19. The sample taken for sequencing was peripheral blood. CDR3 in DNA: TGTGCCAGCAGCCCCCGAACAGGGAACACTGAAGCTTTCTTT. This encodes CASSPRTGNTEAFF.